A selection of T cell receptor beta chains follows, all from one sample in a study of blood T cell repertoires in COVID-19. Using immunoSEQ multiplex PCR, the repertoire was profiled, and TCRdb retains in-frame clones only, with some absent. The repertoire holds about 200,000 clones, about nine tenths seen once, with 2.2% in the top ten. The sequencing input was peripheral blood. The receptors shown here come from a woman between 50 and 59 years old with acute or convalescent COVID-19. Each CDR3 is given with its conserved first and last residue. D genes are given only for firm matches. Clone size is stated in some rows and not others, as once, few, many or a class when expanded.

D: TRBD2; V: TRBV19; size: .; J: TRBJ2-3; CDR3: CASSTKGWREGRDTQYF; DNA: TGTGCCAGTAGTACAAAGGGGTGGCGGGAGGGCCGGGATACGCAGTATTTT
D: TRBD1; V: TRBV6-5; size: few; J: TRBJ2-1; CDR3: CASSYSGTGLFF; DNA: TGTGCCAGCAGTTACTCCGGGACAGGTTTGTTCTTC
D: .; V: TRBV7-9; size: .; J: TRBJ2-7; CDR3: CASRPGAGSYEQYF; DNA: TGTGCCAGCAGGCCCGGGGCGGGGAGCTACGAGCAGTACTTC
D: .; V: TRBV12-3/TRBV12-4; size: few; J: TRBJ1-2; CDR3: CASSSQVPFGYTF; DNA: TGTGCCAGCAGTTCCCAGGTGCCCTTTGGCTACACCTTC
D: .; V: TRBV3-1/TRBV3-2; size: .; J: TRBJ1-1; CDR3: CASSPPSAGFRAEAFF; DNA: TGTGCCAGCAGCCCCCCGAGCGCGGGGTTCAGGGCTGAAGCTTTCTTT
D: .; V: TRBV6-5; size: .; J: TRBJ1-6; CDR3: CASSPTGAQNSPLHF; DNA: TGTGCCAGCAGCCCCACCGGCGCACAGAATTCACCCCTCCACTTT
D: .; V: TRBV21-1; size: .; J: TRBJ1-6; CDR3: CASTGQEGPNNSPLHF; DNA: TGTGCCAGCACAGGACAGGAGGGCCCTAATAATTCACCCCTCCACTTT
D: TRBD1; V: TRBV3-1/TRBV3-2; size: .; J: TRBJ1-1; CDR3: CASSQGYRGAEAFF; DNA: TGTGCCAGCAGCCAAGGGTACAGGGGCGCTGAAGCTTTCTTT
D: TRBD1; V: TRBV30; size: few; J: TRBJ1-1; CDR3: CAWSVGTGNTEAFF; DNA: TGTGCCTGGAGTGTCGGGACAGGGAACACTGAAGCTTTCTTT
D: TRBD1; V: TRBV19; size: .; J: TRBJ1-2; CDR3: CASSMTGGHGYTF; DNA: TGTGCCAGTAGTATGACAGGGGGCCATGGCTACACCTTC
D: TRBD1; V: TRBV4-3; size: .; J: TRBJ1-3; CDR3: CASSQDRDRDRNTIYF; DNA: TGCGCCAGCAGCCAAGATAGAGACAGGGACAGAAACACCATATATTTT
D: .; V: TRBV5-1; size: .; J: TRBJ1-1; CDR3: CASSLGQDTEAFF; DNA: TGCGCCAGCAGCTTGGGACAGGACACTGAAGCTTTCTTT
D: .; V: TRBV5-1; size: .; J: TRBJ2-3; CDR3: CASSSPSTYTQYF; DNA: TGCGCCAGCAGCTCCCCTAGTACATATACGCAGTATTTT
D: TRBD1; V: TRBV7-2; size: .; J: TRBJ1-2; CDR3: CASSSGTAGGYTF; DNA: TGTGCCAGCAGCTCCGGGACAGCTGGTGGCTACACCTTC
D: .; V: TRBV5-4; size: .; J: TRBJ1-1; CDR3: CASSLDGRTEAFF; DNA: TGTGCCAGCAGCTTAGATGGGAGGACTGAAGCTTTCTTT
D: .; V: TRBV5-6; size: .; J: TRBJ2-7; CDR3: CASSALRGSSYEQYF; DNA: TGTGCCAGCAGCGCCCTGAGGGGGAGCTCCTACGAGCAGTACTTC
D: .; V: TRBV5-1; size: .; J: TRBJ2-3; CDR3: CASSLAGKFTDTQYF; DNA: TGCGCCAGCAGCTTGGCGGGTAAATTCACAGATACGCAGTATTTT
D: TRBD2; V: TRBV19; size: .; J: TRBJ2-3; CDR3: CASSIAAGVITDTQYF; DNA: TGTGCCAGTAGTATTGCAGCGGGAGTGATCACAGATACGCAGTATTTT
D: .; V: TRBV6-5; size: .; J: TRBJ1-2; CDR3: CASRPPGTLGYTF; DNA: TGTGCCAGCAGACCCCCGGGAACACTAGGCTACACCTTC
D: .; V: TRBV21-1; size: .; J: TRBJ2-7; CDR3: CASSIRDRGYEQYF; DNA: TGTGCCAGCAGCATACGGGACAGGGGCTACGAGCAGTACTTC
D: .; V: TRBV24-1; size: .; J: TRBJ2-7; CDR3: CATSSSPGHLTYEQYF; DNA: TGTGCCACCAGTTCCTCTCCAGGACACCTTACCTACGAGCAGTACTTC
D: .; V: TRBV6-5; size: .; J: TRBJ2-5; CDR3: CASSYGERGTWKTQYF; DNA: TGTGCCAGCAGTTACGGAGAGCGAGGAACTTGGAAGACCCAGTACTTC
D: TRBD2; V: TRBV10-3; size: .; J: TRBJ2-1; CDR3: CAIKTSGEETSSYNEQFF; DNA: TGTGCCATCAAGACTAGCGGGGAGGAAACCAGCTCCTACAATGAGCAGTTCTTC
D: TRBD1; V: TRBV4-1; size: .; J: TRBJ1-2; CDR3: CASSQPGQGTHGYTF; DNA: TGCGCCAGCAGCCAACCGGGACAGGGGACTCATGGCTACACCTTC
D: .; V: TRBV27; size: .; J: TRBJ2-7; CDR3: CASSRSYEQYF; DNA: TGTGCCAGCAGTCGCTCCTACGAGCAGTACTTC
D: TRBD1; V: TRBV28; size: .; J: TRBJ1-3; CDR3: CASRTDRVGSGNTIYF; DNA: TGTGCCAGCAGGACCGACAGGGTCGGCTCTGGAAACACCATATATTTT
D: TRBD2; V: TRBV6-5; size: .; J: TRBJ2-1; CDR3: CASSRLAGYNEQFF; DNA: TGTGCCAGCAGTAGACTAGCGGGGTACAATGAGCAGTTCTTC
D: TRBD1; V: TRBV28; size: once; J: TRBJ1-2; CDR3: CASSFHRGPYGYTF; DNA: TGTGCCAGCAGTTTTCACAGGGGGCCCTATGGCTACACCTTC
D: .; V: TRBV18; size: .; J: TRBJ2-7; CDR3: CASSPSDYSSYEQYF; DNA: TGTGCCAGCTCACCCTCCGACTACTCCTCCTACGAGCAGTACTTC
D: TRBD2; V: TRBV5-1; size: .; J: TRBJ2-1; CDR3: CASSLQGSGRRDEQFF; DNA: TGCGCCAGCAGCCTTCAGGGTAGCGGGAGGAGGGATGAGCAGTTCTTC
D: .; V: TRBV27; size: once; J: TRBJ1-6; CDR3: CASSLGQNYNSPLHF; DNA: TGTGCCAGCAGTTTAGGGCAGAACTATAATTCACCCCTCCACTTT
D: .; V: TRBV7-9; size: .; J: TRBJ2-3; CDR3: CASSLGDFETDTQYF; DNA: TGTGCCAGCAGCTTAGGCGACTTCGAGACAGATACGCAGTATTTT
D: TRBD1; V: TRBV11-2; size: .; J: TRBJ1-1; CDR3: CASSPGQGLMNTEAFF; DNA: TGTGCCAGCAGCCCGGGACAGGGGCTAATGAACACTGAAGCTTTCTTT
D: .; V: TRBV5-4; size: few; J: TRBJ1-2; CDR3: CASSLGGRPNYGYTF; DNA: TGTGCCAGCAGCTTGGGAGGCCGACCAAACTATGGCTACACCTTC
D: .; V: TRBV6-5; size: few; J: TRBJ1-2; CDR3: CASRRAWDTQRGYTF; DNA: TGTGCCAGCAGGCGCGCATGGGACACCCAGCGTGGCTACACCTTC
D: TRBD1; V: TRBV11-3; size: .; J: TRBJ1-2; CDR3: CASTPTGENYGYTF; DNA: TGTGCCAGCACCCCTACAGGGGAGAACTATGGCTACACCTTC
D: .; V: TRBV5-1; size: .; J: TRBJ2-5; CDR3: CASMEEETQYF; DNA: TGCGCCAGCATGGAGGAAGAGACCCAGTACTTC
D: .; V: TRBV19; size: few; J: TRBJ1-3; CDR3: CASSTDFSTIYF; DNA: TGTGCCAGTAGTACGGACTTCAGCACCATATATTTT
D: .; V: TRBV28; size: .; J: TRBJ2-4; CDR3: CASSFVRAKNIQYF; DNA: TGTGCCAGCAGTTTTGTCAGGGCGAAAAACATTCAGTACTTC
D: TRBD1; V: TRBV7-2; size: .; J: TRBJ1-2; CDR3: CASSWGQGSDYGYTF; DNA: TGTGCCAGCAGCTGGGGACAGGGGTCCGACTATGGCTACACCTTC
D: .; V: TRBV11-3; size: .; J: TRBJ2-3; CDR3: CASSLDPLTGEITDTQYF; DNA: TGTGCCAGCAGCTTAGATCCCCTGACGGGAGAGATCACAGATACGCAGTATTTT
D: TRBD1; V: TRBV5-1; size: .; J: TRBJ1-1; CDR3: CASSYGQGATEAFF; DNA: TGCGCCAGCAGCTACGGACAGGGGGCCACTGAAGCTTTCTTT
D: .; V: TRBV6-5; size: .; J: TRBJ1-1; CDR3: CASTNIRDRGTEAFF; DNA: TGTGCCAGCACTAACATCCGGGATCGAGGGACTGAAGCTTTCTTT
D: TRBD2; V: TRBV14; size: .; J: TRBJ2-2; CDR3: CASSPLAGVAGELFF; DNA: TGTGCCAGCAGCCCACTAGCGGGAGTTGCCGGGGAGCTGTTTTTT